The entry below describes one TCR beta chain. Its target is unknown. The data stem from a study of beta chain features in type 1 diabetes. In the study overall: Cell yields, gender and age were comparable in patients and healthy donors. Study results and caveats: TCRB CDR3s from Type 1 diabetes patients were moderately but significantly shorter in all four CD4+ subsets. Fewer insertions but more deletions were seen at VDJ junctions in type 1 diabetes patients.

The study reverse transcribed the entire isolated RNA, so it sequenced expressed TCRB transcripts. About 1 million reads, on average, came from each of the stem cell-like memory T cell samples. The assay was immunoSEQ multiplex PCR, and TCRdb's table has in-frame clones only and misses some. Of some 47,000 clones listed, approximately 40% are singletons. CDR3 length: 14 amino acids. Germline loops: CDR1 MNHNY, CDR2 SVGAGI (reference sequence). The ends were cut back, 4 bases at V and 8 bases at J, with 18 bases in the middle. This clonotype originated in a young man with type 1 diabetes. This rearrangement joins TRBV6-6 to TRBJ2-7, with D possibly matching TRBD1 (6 bases). The sample comprised stem cell memory CD4+ T cells from blood. CDR3 DNA sequence: TGTGCCAGCAGTTCCGCCGGGACACCCTGGAAGCAGTACTTC. The encoded protein is CASSSAGTPWKQYF.